The next 11 T cell receptor beta chains were all read from a single sample in a study of T-cell memory formation after mild COVID-19. Using its own MiXCR run on the 5' RACE reads, TCRdb lists one record per CDR3 protein. The sample holds 500,000 to 550,000 distinct CDR3 sequences, about a fifth seen once. Sequencing input: PBMCs or a T cell subset sorted from them (not recorded which). The receptors originated from an adult woman who had mild COVID-19 (a few samples of this study predate the infection). Cell type and time point are not known.

The J gene is TRBJ2-4, the V gene TRBV4-1; 10 bases align to TRBD1. CDR1 and CDR2 from the germline V gene are MGHRA and YSYEKL. This CDR3 contains 20 residues. The junction had 12 bases not matched to a gene; V was cut back by 1 base and J by 0 bases. CDR3 amino acids: CASSQVLGQGPIRAKNIQYF. CDR3 nucleotides: TGCGCCAGCAGCCAAGTTCTGGGACAGGGGCCTATAAGAGCCAAAAACATTCAGTACTTC.

V and J are TRBV3-1 and TRBJ1-1, with D hard to call. This CDR3 contains 14 residues. Deletions cut 2 bases from V and 5 bases from J, with 12 bases between. CDR1 is LGHDT and CDR2 is YNNKEL in the germline V gene (reference sequence). The CDR3 sequence is CASSQSGMITEAFF. For the CDR3, the DNA is TGTGCCAGCAGCCAATCCGGGATGATAACTGAAGCTTTCTTT.

The gene calls are TRBV2 and TRBJ2-2; 11 nucleotides agree with TRBD1. Germline CDR1 SNHLY, CDR2 FYNNEI. The CDR3 has 15 residues. V dropped 8 bases and J dropped 4; count of bases not matched to a gene: 6. In DNA, the CDR3 is TGTGCCAGCGTAGAAGGGACAGGGGGCACCGGGGAGCTGTTTTTT. Its protein product is CASVEGTGGTGELFF.

The chain combines TRBV5-1 with TRBJ2-5, with D uncertain. CDR1 and CDR2 from the germline V gene are SGHRS and YFSETQ. Trimming removed 4 bases from V and 5 bases from J, with 12 bases in between. The CDR3 consists of 13 residues. In DNA form, the CDR3 reads TGCGCCAGCAGCAAACGGATGGGCGAGACCCAGTACTTC. Translated: CASSKRMGETQYF.

This clonotype was detected a few times. The chain has TRBV20-1 and TRBJ1-1, with a tentative D call TRBD1 (5 bases). CDR1 DFQATT and CDR2 SNEGSKA come from the germline V gene (reference sequence). The CDR3 contains 14 residues. Trimming removed 2 bases from V and 4 bases from J, with 14 bases in between. The chain's CDR3 is CSARPGTASTEAFF. CDR3 sequence (DNA): TGCAGTGCTAGACCCGGGACGGCCTCCACTGAAGCTTTCTTT.

The chain employs TRBV5-1 and TRBJ2-5, with 10 bases that match TRBD2. Losses at the gene ends were 4 bases for V and 4 bases for J; bases not matched to a gene: 10. The CDR3 runs 16 residues. From germline, CDR1 is SGHRS and CDR2 YFSETQ. This CDR3 reads CASSGTSGAGRETQYF. The CDR3 bases are TGCGCCAGCAGCGGCACTAGCGGGGCCGGTAGAGAGACCCAGTACTTC.

The chain carries TRBV5-6 and TRBJ2-1; 8 nucleotides align to TRBD1. Germline CDR1 and CDR2: SGHDT and YYEEEE. CDR3 size: 14 residues. V was pared by 2 bases and J by 8 bases, with 6 bases of the junction left unmatched. The CDR3 loop reads CASSFRTGYDEQFF. As DNA, the CDR3 is TGTGCCAGCAGCTTCCGGACAGGGTACGATGAGCAGTTCTTC.

This chain joins TRBV12-3 or TRBV12-4 and TRBJ2-6, with a weak D call TRBD2 (6 bases). The CDR3 totals 15 residues. V was clipped by 8 bases and J by 0 bases, with 11 bases between them. CDR3: CASRDWGSGANVLTF. In DNA, the CDR3 is TGTGCCAGCCGGGACTGGGGCTCTGGGGCCAACGTCCTGACTTTC.

This rearrangement joins TRBV5-1 to TRBJ1-1; D not resolved. Per germline, CDR1 SGHRS and CDR2 YFSETQ. The CDR3 contains 12 residues. Trimming shortened V by 4 bases and J by 3 bases, and 7 bases separated the two germline ends. This CDR3 reads CASSGSHTEAFF. DNA for the CDR3: TGCGCCAGCAGCGGTAGTCACACTGAAGCTTTCTTT.

This clonotype turned up a few times. The J gene is TRBJ2-7, the V gene TRBV19; the D gene is possibly TRBD1 (5 bases). This CDR3 has 12 residues. V shed 3 bases and J shed 3 bases, with 6 bases lying between them. Germline CDR1 LNHDA, CDR2 SQIVND (reference sequence). The DNA of the CDR3 is TGTGCCAGTAGTATGGGGCGCTACGAGCAGTACTTC. It is translated as CASSMGRYEQYF.

The V gene is TRBV4-3, the J gene TRBJ2-1; no clear D. There are 18 residues in the CDR3. V was shortened by 0 bases and J by 2 bases, with 17 bases between the two germline ends. Germline loops: CDR1 LGHNA, CDR2 YSLEER. Here the CDR3 DNA reads TGCGCCAGCAGCCAAGACGGTCTACACCAAAACCCCTACAATGAGCAGTTCTTC. Its protein is CASSQDGLHQNPYNEQFF.